The entry below describes one T cell receptor beta chain. Its antigen is undetermined. This entry comes from a study of CD8 T cells in ankylosing spondylitis. Broader study findings: Apparently characteristic of ankylosing spondylitis blood was a TCR beta motif (about 8 highly homologous variants).

TCRdb analysed the 5' RACE reads with MiXCR anew, one entry per CDR3 protein. The sample holds 450,000 or so distinct CDR3 sequences, 25% to 30% seen once. This CDR3 has 13 amino acids. Per the germline V gene, CDR1 is SEHNR and CDR2 is FQNEAQ (reference sequence). Trimming removed 5 bases at V and 7 bases at J, with 14 bases between. The chain is built from TRBV7-9 and TRBJ1-1; D uncertain. The sequenced sample was blood, either unsorted or a sorted T cell fraction (not recorded which). The receptor's source is a male donor with ankylosing spondylitis. The CDR3 sequence: CASSAENYIEAFF. The CDR3 nucleotides read TGTGCCAGCAGCGCCGAAAACTACATTGAAGCTTTCTTT.